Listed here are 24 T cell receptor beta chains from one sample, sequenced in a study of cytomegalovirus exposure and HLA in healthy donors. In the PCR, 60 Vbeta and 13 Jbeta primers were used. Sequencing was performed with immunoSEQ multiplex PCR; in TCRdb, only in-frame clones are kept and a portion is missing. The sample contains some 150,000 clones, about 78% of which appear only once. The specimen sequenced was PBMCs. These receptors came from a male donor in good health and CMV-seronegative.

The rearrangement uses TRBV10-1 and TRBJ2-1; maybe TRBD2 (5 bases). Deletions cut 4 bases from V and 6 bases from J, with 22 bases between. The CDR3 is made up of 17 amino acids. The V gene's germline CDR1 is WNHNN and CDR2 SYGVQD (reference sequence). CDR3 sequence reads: CASSGIRRERVGNEQFF. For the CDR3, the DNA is TGCGCCAGCAGTGGGATTCGCCGGGAAAGGGTGGGCAATGAGCAGTTCTTC.

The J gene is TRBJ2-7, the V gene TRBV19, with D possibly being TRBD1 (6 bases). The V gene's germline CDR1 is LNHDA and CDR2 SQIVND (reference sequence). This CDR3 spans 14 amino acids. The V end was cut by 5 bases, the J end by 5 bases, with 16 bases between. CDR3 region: CASSPRQVRDEQYF. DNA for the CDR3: TGTGCCAGTAGTCCACGACAGGTCCGAGACGAGCAGTACTTC. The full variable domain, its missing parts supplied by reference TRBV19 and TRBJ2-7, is DGGITQSPKYLFRKEGQNVTLSCEQNLNHDAMYWYRQDPGQGLRLIYYSQIVNDFQKGDIAEGYSVSREKKESFPLTVTSAQKNPTAFYLCASSPRQVRDEQYFGPGTRLTVT.

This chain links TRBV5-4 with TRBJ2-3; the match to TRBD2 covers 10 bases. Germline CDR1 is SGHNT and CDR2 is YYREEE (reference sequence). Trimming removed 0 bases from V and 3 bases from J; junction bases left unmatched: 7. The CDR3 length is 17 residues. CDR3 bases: TGTGCCAGCAGCTTGGAGAGCCTAGCGGGAGCAACAGATACGCAGTATTTT. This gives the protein CASSLESLAGATDTQYF.

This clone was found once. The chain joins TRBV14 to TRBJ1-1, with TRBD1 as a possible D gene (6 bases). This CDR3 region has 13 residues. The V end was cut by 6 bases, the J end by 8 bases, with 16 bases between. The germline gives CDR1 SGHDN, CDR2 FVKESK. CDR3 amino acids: CASRLLQTGEAFF. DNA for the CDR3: TGTGCCAGCAGGCTACTTCAGACAGGAGAAGCTTTCTTT.

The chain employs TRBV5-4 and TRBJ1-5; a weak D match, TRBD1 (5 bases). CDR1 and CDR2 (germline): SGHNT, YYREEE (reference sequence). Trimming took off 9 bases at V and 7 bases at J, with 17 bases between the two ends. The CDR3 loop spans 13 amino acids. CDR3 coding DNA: TGTGCCACTCAACCGCAGGGAACCCAGCCCCAGCATTTT. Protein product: CATQPQGTQPQHF.

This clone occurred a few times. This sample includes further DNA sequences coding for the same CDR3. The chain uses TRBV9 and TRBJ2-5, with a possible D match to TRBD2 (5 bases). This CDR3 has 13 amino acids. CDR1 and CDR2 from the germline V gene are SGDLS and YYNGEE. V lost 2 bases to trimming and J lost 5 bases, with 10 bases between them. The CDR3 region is CASSVTGWETQYF. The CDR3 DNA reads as TGTGCCAGCAGCGTGACGGGGTGGGAGACCCAGTACTTC.

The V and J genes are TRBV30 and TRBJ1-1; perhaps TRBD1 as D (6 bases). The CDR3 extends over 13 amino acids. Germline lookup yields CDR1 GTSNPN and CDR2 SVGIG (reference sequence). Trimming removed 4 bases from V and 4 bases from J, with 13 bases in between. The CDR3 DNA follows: TGTGCCTGGAACCCGACAGGAGCCACTGAAGCTTTCTTT. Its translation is CAWNPTGATEAFF.

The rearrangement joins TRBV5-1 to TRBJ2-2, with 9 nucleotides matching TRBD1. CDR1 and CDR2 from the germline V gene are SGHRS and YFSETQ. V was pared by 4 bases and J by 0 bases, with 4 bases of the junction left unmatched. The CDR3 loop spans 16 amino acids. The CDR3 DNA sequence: TGCGCCAGCAGCCCATGGACAGGGGCGAACACCGGGGAGCTGTTTTTT. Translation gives CASSPWTGANTGELFF.

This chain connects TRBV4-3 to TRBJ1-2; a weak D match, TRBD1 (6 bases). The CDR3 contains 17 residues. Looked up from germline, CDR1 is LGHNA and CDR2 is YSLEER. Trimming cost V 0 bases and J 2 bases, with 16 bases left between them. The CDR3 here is CASSQEGRQAGNYGYTF. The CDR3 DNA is TGCGCCAGCAGCCAAGAAGGACGACAGGCCGGCAACTATGGCTACACCTTC.

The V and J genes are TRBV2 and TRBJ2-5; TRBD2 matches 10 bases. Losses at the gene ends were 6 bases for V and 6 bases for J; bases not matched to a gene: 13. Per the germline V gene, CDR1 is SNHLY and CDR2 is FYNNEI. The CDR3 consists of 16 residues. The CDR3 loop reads CASRDELAGGMKTQYF. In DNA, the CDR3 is TGTGCCAGCAGAGACGAGTTAGCGGGAGGTATGAAGACCCAGTACTTC. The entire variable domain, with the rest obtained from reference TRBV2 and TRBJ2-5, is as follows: EPEVTQTPSHQVTQMGQEVILRCVPISNHLYFYWYRQILGQKVEFLVSFYNNEISEKSEIFDDQFSVERPDGSNFTLKIRSTKLEDSAMYFCASRDELAGGMKTQYFGPGTRLLVL.

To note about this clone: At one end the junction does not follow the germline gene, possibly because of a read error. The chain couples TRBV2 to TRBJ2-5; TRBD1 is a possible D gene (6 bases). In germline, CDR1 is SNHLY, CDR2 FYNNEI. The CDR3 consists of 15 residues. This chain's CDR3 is CSSSEARTAQETQYF. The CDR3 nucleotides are TGTTCCAGCAGTGAGGCTCGGACAGCTCAAGAGACCCAGTACTTC.

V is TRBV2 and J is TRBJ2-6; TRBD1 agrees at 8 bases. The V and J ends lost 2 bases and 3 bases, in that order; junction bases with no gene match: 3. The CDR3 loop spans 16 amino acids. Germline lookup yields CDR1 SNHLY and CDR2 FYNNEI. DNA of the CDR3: TGTGCCAGCAGTGAACAGGGGGCGGGTGGGGCCAACGTCCTGACTTTC. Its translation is CASSEQGAGGANVLTF.

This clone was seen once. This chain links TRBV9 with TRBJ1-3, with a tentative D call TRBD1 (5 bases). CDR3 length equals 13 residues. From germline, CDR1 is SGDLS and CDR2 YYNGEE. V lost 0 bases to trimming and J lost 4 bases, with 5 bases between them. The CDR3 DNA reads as TGTGCCAGCAGCGTAGAGGGGGGAAACACCATATATTTT. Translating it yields CASSVEGGNTIYF. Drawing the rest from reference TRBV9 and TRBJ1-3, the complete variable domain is DSGVTQTPKHLITATGQRVTLRCSPRSGDLSVYWYQQSLDQGLQFLIQYYNGEERAKGNILERFSAQQFPDLHSELNLSSLELGDSALYFCASSVEGGNTIYFGEGSWLTVV.

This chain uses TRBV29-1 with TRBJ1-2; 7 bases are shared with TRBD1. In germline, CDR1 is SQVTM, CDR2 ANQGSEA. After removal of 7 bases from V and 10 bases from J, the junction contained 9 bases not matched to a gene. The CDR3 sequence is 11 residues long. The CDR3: CSATIGTDYTF. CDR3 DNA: TGCAGCGCCACAATTGGGACAGACTACACCTTC. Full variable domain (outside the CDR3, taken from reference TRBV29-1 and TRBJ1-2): SAVISQKPSRDICQRGTSLTIQCQVDSQVTMMFWYRQQPGQSLTLIATANQGSEATYESGFVIDKFPISRPNLTFSTLTVSNMSPEDSSIYLCSATIGTDYTFGSGTRLTVV.

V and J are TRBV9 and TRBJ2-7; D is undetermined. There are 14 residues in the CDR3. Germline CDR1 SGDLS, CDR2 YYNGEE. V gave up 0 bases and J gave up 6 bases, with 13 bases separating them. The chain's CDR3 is CASSVGGGPTEQYF. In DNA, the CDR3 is TGTGCCAGCAGCGTAGGTGGTGGGCCTACCGAGCAGTACTTC.

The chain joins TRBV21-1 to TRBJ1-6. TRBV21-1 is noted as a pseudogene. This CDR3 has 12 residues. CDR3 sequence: CASTPYNSPLHF. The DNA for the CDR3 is TGTGCCAGCACTCCCTATAATTCACCCCTCCACTTT.

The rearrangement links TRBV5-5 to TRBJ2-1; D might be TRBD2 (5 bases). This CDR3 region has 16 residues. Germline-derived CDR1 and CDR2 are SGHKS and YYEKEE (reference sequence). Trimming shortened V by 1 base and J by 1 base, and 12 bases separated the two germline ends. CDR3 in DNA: TGTGCCAGCAGCTTGTTCCAGAGGGTATCCTACAATGAGCAGTTCTTC. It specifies CASSLFQRVSYNEQFF.

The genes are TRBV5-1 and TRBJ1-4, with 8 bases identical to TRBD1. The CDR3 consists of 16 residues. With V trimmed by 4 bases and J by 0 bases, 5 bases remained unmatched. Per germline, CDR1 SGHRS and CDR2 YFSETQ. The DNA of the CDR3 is TGCGCCAGCAGCGGGGGGACAGGCACAACTAATGAAAAACTGTTTTTT. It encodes CASSGGTGTTNEKLFF.

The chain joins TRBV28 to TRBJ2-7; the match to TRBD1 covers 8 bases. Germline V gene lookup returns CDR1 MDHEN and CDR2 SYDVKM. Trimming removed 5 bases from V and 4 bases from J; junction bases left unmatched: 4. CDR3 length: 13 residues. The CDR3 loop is CASSGRTGYEQYF. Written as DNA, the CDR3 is TGTGCCAGCAGTGGACGGACAGGGTACGAGCAGTACTTC.

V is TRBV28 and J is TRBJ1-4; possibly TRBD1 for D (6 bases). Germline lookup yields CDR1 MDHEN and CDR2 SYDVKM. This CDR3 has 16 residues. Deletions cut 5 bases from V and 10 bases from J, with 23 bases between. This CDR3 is CASSRTQGQGIGKLFF. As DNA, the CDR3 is TGTGCCAGCAGTCGCACACAGGGCCAGGGGATAGGAAAACTGTTTTTT.

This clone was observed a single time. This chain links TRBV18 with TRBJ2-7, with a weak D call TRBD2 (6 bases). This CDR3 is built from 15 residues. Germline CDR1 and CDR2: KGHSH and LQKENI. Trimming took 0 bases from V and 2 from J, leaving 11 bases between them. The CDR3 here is CASSPPLAQAYEQYF. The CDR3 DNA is TGTGCCAGCTCACCACCCCTAGCGCAGGCCTACGAGCAGTACTTC. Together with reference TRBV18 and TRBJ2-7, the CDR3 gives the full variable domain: NAGVMQNPRHLVRRRGQEARLRCSPMKGHSHVYWYRQLPEEGLKFMVYLQKENIIDESGMPKERFSAEFPKEGPSILRIQQVVRGDSAAYFCASSPPLAQAYEQYFGPGTRLTVT.

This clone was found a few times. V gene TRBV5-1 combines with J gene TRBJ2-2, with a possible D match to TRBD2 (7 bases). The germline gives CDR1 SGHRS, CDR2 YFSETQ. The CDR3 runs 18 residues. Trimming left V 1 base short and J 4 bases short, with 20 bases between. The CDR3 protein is CASSLSWRGGTLTGELFF. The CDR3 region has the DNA TGCGCCAGCAGCTTGTCTTGGAGGGGGGGAACCCTCACCGGGGAGCTGTTTTTT.

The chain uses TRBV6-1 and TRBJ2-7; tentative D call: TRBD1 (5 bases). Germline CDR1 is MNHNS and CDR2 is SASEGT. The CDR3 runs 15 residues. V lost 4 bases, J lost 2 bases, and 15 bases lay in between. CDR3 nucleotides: TGTGCCAGCAGTGGGACACCAAGGAAAACCTACGAGCAGTACTTC. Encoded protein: CASSGTPRKTYEQYF.

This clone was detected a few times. The CDR3 DNA reads as TGTGCCAGCAGTTTAGTCGCGACAGGCCTTCAAGAGACCCAGTACTTC. Encoded protein: CASSLVATGLQETQYF. The V call is TRBV28, the J call TRBJ2-5, with a weak D call TRBD1 (6 bases). V was shortened by 2 bases and J by 2 bases, with 15 bases between the two germline ends. The germline gives CDR1 MDHEN, CDR2 SYDVKM. This CDR3 region has 16 residues.